This T cell receptor beta chain was found in a study of T cell repertoires in cytomegalovirus infection. Study as a whole: Through public TCR beta signatures, both CMV infection and matching HLA type were indicated. Study conclusions and caveats: Individuals carrying CMV plus the relevant HLA were identified by cumulative frequency of public TCR beta families.

The V end lost 0 bases, the J end lost 5 bases, and 8 bases lay between the germline ends. Germline V lookup: CDR1 ENHRY, CDR2 SYGVKD. This CDR3 region has 13 residues. Regarding this clonotype: Its cognate antigen is unknown.

TCRdb reprocessed the reads with MiXCR, giving one entry per CDR3 protein. The data hold 370,000 or so distinct CDR3 sequences, with roughly a third observed a single time. This sequence joins TRBV10-3 and TRBJ2-7; D is ambiguous. This specimen consisted of cultured PBMCs, obtained from culture after CMV antigen stimulation. This clonotype was sampled from a human donor in good health (CMV status not recorded). Some clones in this sample may be carry-over from other donors' samples. The CDR3 bases are TGTGCCATCAGTGAGTCGAAACGAGACGAGCAGTACTTC. This codes for CAISESKRDEQYF.